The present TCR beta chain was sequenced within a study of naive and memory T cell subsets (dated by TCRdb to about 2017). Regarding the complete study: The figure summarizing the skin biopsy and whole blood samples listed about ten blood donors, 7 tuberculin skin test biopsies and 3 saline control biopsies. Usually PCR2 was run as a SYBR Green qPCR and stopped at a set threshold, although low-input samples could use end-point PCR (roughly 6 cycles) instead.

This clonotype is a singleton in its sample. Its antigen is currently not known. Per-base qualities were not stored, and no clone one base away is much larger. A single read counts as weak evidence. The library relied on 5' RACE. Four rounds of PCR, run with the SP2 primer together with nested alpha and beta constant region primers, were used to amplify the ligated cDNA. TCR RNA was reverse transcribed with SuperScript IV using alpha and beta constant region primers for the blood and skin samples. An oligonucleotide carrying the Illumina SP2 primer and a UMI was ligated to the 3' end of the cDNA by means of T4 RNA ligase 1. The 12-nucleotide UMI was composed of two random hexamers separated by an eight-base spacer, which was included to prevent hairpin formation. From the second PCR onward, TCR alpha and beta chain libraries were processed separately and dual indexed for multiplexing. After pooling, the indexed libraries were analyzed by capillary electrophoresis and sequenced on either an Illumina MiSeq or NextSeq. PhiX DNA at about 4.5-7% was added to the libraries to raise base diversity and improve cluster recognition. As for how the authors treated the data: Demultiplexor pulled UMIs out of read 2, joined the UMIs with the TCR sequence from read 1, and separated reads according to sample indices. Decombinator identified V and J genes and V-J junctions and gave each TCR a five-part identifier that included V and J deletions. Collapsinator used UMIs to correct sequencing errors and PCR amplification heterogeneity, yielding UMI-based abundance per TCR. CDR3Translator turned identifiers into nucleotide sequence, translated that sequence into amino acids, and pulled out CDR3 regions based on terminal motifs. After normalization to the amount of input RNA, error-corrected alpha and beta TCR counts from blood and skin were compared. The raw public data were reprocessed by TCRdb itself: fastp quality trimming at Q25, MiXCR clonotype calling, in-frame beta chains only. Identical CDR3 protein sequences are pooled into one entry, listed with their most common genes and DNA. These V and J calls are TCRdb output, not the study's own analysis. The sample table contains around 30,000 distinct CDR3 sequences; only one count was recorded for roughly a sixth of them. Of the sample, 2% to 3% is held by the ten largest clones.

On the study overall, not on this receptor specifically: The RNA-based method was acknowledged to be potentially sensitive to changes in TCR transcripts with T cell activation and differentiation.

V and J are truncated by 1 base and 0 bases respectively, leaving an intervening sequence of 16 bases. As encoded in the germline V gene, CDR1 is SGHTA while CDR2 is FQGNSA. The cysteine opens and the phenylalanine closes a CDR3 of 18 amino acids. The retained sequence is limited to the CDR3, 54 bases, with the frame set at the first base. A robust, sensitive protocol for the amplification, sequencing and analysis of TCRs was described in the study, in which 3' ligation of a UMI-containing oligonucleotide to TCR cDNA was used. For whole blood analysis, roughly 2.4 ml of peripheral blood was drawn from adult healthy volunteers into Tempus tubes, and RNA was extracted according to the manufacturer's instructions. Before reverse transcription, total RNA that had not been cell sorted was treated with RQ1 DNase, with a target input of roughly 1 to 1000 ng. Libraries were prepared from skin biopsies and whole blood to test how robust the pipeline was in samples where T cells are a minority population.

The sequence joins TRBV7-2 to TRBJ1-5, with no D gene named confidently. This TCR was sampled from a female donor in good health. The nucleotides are TGTGCCAGCAGCTTAGTGGAGTTGGCAGGCTATAGCAATCAGCCCCAGCATTTT. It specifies CASSLVELAGYSNQPQHF.